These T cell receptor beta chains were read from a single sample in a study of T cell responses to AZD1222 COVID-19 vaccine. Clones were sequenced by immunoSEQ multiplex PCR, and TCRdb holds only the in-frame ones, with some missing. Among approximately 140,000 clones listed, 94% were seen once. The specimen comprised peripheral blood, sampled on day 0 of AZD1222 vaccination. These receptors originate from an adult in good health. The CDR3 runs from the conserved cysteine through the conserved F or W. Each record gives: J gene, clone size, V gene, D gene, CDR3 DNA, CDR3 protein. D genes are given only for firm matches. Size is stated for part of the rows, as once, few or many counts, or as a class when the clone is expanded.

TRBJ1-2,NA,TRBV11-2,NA,TGTGCCAGCAGCTTAGACGGGGGTTCGACCTATGGCTACACCTTC,CASSLDGGSTYGYTF
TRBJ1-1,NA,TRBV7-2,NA,TGTGCCAGCAGCCCCGCGGCCAGGGGAATAGCTTTCTTT,CASSPAARGIAFF
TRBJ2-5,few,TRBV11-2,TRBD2,TGTGCCAGTCTTAAGCTAGCGGGGGGGTTTGAGACCCAGTACTTC,CASLKLAGGFETQYF
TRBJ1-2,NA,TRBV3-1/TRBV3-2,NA,TGTGCCAGCAGCCAAGGTATCAGGGGTGTGTATGGCTACACCTTC,CASSQGIRGVYGYTF
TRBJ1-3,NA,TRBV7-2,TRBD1,TGTGCCAGCAGCTTCGCGAGGACAGGGGCCGGAAACACCATATATTTT,CASSFARTGAGNTIYF
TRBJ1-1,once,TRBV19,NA,TGTGCCAGTAGTATTGGAGTGAACACTGAAGCTTTCTTT,CASSIGVNTEAFF
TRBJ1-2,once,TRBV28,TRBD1,TGTGCCAGCAGGTCTCCAGGGACAGGTGGTCTCGGCTACACCTTC,CASRSPGTGGLGYTF
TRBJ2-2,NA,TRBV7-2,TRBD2,TGTGCCAGCAGCTTACTCCCCAGCGGGGTTCCCGGGGAGCTGTTTTTT,CASSLLPSGVPGELFF
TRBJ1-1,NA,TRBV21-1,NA,TGTGCCAGCAGCAAAGTGTCTGCCAGGGACGTGAACACTGAAGCTTTCTTT,CASSKVSARDVNTEAFF
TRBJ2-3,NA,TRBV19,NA,TGTGCCAGTAGTAACGGGGATACGCAGTATTTT,CASSNGDTQYF
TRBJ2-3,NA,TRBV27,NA,TGTGCCAGCAGTTTAAGGGGGAACAGCGCAGATACGCAGTATTTT,CASSLRGNSADTQYF
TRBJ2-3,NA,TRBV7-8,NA,TGTGCCAGCAGCGGGACGGGATCAGATACGCAGTATTTT,CASSGTGSDTQYF
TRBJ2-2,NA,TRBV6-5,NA,TGTGCCAGCAGTCTCAACAGGGTAAACACCGGGGAGCTGTTTTTT,CASSLNRVNTGELFF
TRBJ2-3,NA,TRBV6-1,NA,TGTGCCAGCAGTGAATCCGGCGGGAACACAGATACGCAGTATTTT,CASSESGGNTDTQYF
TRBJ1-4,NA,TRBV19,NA,TGTGCCAGTAGAAAGTCCCCTGCAACTAATGAAAAACTGTTTTTT,CASRKSPATNEKLFF
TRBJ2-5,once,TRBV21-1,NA,TGTGCCAGCAGCAGACTCCGGACAGGGCAAGAGACCCAGTACTTC,CASSRLRTGQETQYF
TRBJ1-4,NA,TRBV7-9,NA,TGTGCCAGCAGCTTCCAGGGGCTTAATGAAAAACTGTTTTTT,CASSFQGLNEKLFF
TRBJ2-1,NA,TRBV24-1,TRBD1,TGTGCCACCAGTGATAGGAGACAGGGATTTTCCTACAATGAGCAGTTCTTC,CATSDRRQGFSYNEQFF
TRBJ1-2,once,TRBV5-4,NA,TGTGCCAGCAGCTTGGCTGGGAAGGCTGGCTACACCTTC,CASSLAGKAGYTF
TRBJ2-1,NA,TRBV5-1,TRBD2,TGCGCCAGCAGCCCCGCGACCGGGGGACTAGCGGGCGAATATGAGCAGTTCTTC,CASSPATGGLAGEYEQFF
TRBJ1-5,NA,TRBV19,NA,TGTGCCAGTAGTAACCAGCCCCAGCATTTT,CASSNQPQHF
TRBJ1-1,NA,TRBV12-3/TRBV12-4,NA,TGTGCCAGCAGTCAACAGGGGAACACTGAAGCTTTCTTT,CASSQQGNTEAFF
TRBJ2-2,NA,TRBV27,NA,TGTGCCAGCAGTACCGGGGTGGCCGGGGAGCTGTTTTTT,CASSTGVAGELFF
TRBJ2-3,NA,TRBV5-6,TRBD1,TGTGCCAGCAGCTTACAGGGGCTTGTTACAGATACGCAGTATTTT,CASSLQGLVTDTQYF